These T cell receptor beta chains were read from a single sample in a study of shared clonotypes between healthy human individuals. The table came from immunoSEQ multiplex PCR; TCRdb's copy has only in-frame clones and leaves some out. The sample includes fewer than 1.8 million clones, less than 99% of them seen just once. The sample taken for sequencing was naive CD4+ T cells sorted from blood. The receptors were sampled from a man aged 25 to 40 in good health. Each CDR3 is given with its conserved first and last residue. A D gene is named only where the DNA matches it firmly. Clone sizes are given selectively: once, few, many, or a class where the clone is expanded.

j_gene: TRBJ2-7; d_gene: TRBD1; abundance: .; v_gene: TRBV6-5; CDR3aa: CASSYSGTGLYEQYF; CDR3nt: TGTGCCAGCAGTTACTCCGGGACAGGGCTATACGAGCAGTACTTC
j_gene: TRBJ2-3; d_gene: TRBD2; abundance: .; v_gene: TRBV27; CDR3aa: CASRGLAGGTDTQYF; CDR3nt: TGTGCCAGCAGGGGGCTAGCGGGAGGGACAGATACGCAGTATTTT
j_gene: TRBJ2-1; d_gene: TRBD2; abundance: .; v_gene: TRBV7-9; CDR3aa: CASSQSVEREWVNEQFF; CDR3nt: TGTGCCAGCAGTCAAAGCGTGGAGCGGGAGTGGGTCAATGAGCAGTTCTTC
j_gene: TRBJ1-3; d_gene: TRBD1; abundance: .; v_gene: TRBV4-2; CDR3aa: CASSLDRESITSGNTIYF; CDR3nt: TGTGCCAGCAGCCTCGACAGGGAGAGTATCACATCTGGAAACACCATATATTTT
j_gene: TRBJ2-7; d_gene: TRBD2; abundance: .; v_gene: TRBV19; CDR3aa: CATSRAGGVYEQYF; CDR3nt: TGTGCCACCTCTAGAGCGGGAGGGGTATACGAGCAGTACTTC
j_gene: TRBJ1-5; d_gene: TRBD1; abundance: .; v_gene: TRBV19; CDR3aa: CASSIFRDRNQPQHF; CDR3nt: TGTGCCAGTAGTATCTTCCGGGACAGAAATCAGCCCCAGCATTTT
j_gene: TRBJ2-5; d_gene: .; abundance: .; v_gene: TRBV5-6; CDR3aa: CASSQGETQYF; CDR3nt: TGTGCCAGCAGCCAAGGAGAGACCCAGTACTTC
j_gene: TRBJ1-2; d_gene: .; abundance: .; v_gene: TRBV5-1; CDR3aa: CASSLSWLGANYGYTF; CDR3nt: TGCGCCAGCAGCTTGAGTTGGTTGGGGGCTAACTATGGCTACACCTTC
j_gene: TRBJ1-4; d_gene: .; abundance: .; v_gene: TRBV7-9; CDR3aa: CASSPLGAGEKLFF; CDR3nt: TGTGCCAGCAGCCCTTTGGGGGCTGGGGAAAAACTGTTTTTT
j_gene: TRBJ2-7; d_gene: TRBD1; abundance: .; v_gene: TRBV5-1; CDR3aa: CASSLGQGRYEQYF; CDR3nt: TGCGCCAGCAGCTTGGGACAGGGCAGATACGAGCAGTACTTC
j_gene: TRBJ1-2; d_gene: .; abundance: .; v_gene: TRBV7-9; CDR3aa: CASSRLHGYTF; CDR3nt: TGTGCCAGCAGCCGACTACATGGCTACACCTTC
j_gene: TRBJ2-5; d_gene: TRBD1; abundance: .; v_gene: TRBV5-4; CDR3aa: CASSSGQTQETQYF; CDR3nt: TGTGCCAGCAGCTCGGGACAGACACAAGAGACCCAGTACTTC
j_gene: TRBJ2-2; d_gene: .; abundance: .; v_gene: TRBV7-8; CDR3aa: CASSPPGTGELFF; CDR3nt: TGTGCCAGCAGCCCCCCGGGCACCGGGGAGCTGTTTTTT
j_gene: TRBJ2-3; d_gene: TRBD2; abundance: .; v_gene: TRBV18; CDR3aa: CASSPELAGFTDTQYF; CDR3nt: TGTGCCAGCTCACCAGAACTAGCGGGGTTCACAGATACGCAGTATTTT
j_gene: TRBJ1-4; d_gene: .; abundance: once; v_gene: TRBV27; CDR3aa: CASSFGGGAGEKLFF; CDR3nt: TGTGCCAGCAGTTTCGGCGGGGGCGCGGGTGAAAAACTGTTTTTT
j_gene: TRBJ2-2; d_gene: .; abundance: .; v_gene: TRBV14; CDR3aa: CASSQGERNTGELFF; CDR3nt: TGTGCCAGCAGCCAAGGAGAACGAAACACCGGGGAGCTGTTTTTT
j_gene: TRBJ2-2; d_gene: TRBD2; abundance: .; v_gene: TRBV6-1; CDR3aa: CASSEGTSGSLWAGELFF; CDR3nt: TGTGCCAGCAGTGAAGGGACTAGCGGGAGTCTCTGGGCCGGGGAGCTGTTTTTT
j_gene: TRBJ2-1; d_gene: TRBD1; abundance: .; v_gene: TRBV7-9; CDR3aa: CASSLPQTGRMTYNEQFF; CDR3nt: TGTGCCAGCAGCTTACCGCAGACAGGGCGCATGACCTACAATGAGCAGTTCTTC
j_gene: TRBJ1-5; d_gene: .; abundance: .; v_gene: TRBV19; CDR3aa: CASRQGGSQPQHF; CDR3nt: TGTGCCAGTCGCCAGGGAGGAAGCCAGCCCCAGCATTTT
j_gene: TRBJ1-2; d_gene: .; abundance: once; v_gene: TRBV9; CDR3aa: CASSPHRLGAYGYTF; CDR3nt: TGTGCCAGCAGCCCTCATCGCTTGGGGGCGTATGGCTACACCTTC
j_gene: TRBJ1-1; d_gene: .; abundance: .; v_gene: TRBV28; CDR3aa: CASLVGGRGIEAFF; CDR3nt: TGTGCCAGCTTAGTTGGGGGGCGCGGGATTGAAGCTTTCTTT
j_gene: TRBJ2-3; d_gene: .; abundance: .; v_gene: TRBV9; CDR3aa: CASSGLGPSTDTQYF; CDR3nt: TGTGCCAGCAGCGGATTGGGGCCCAGCACAGATACGCAGTATTTT
j_gene: TRBJ2-2; d_gene: TRBD2; abundance: .; v_gene: TRBV29-1; CDR3aa: CSVGGEGKDTGELFF; CDR3nt: TGCAGCGTTGGTGGGGAGGGGAAGGACACCGGGGAGCTGTTTTTT
j_gene: TRBJ1-1; d_gene: .; abundance: once; v_gene: TRBV11-3; CDR3aa: CASSLTPNTEAFF; CDR3nt: TGTGCCAGCAGCTTAACGCCTAACACTGAAGCTTTCTTT
j_gene: TRBJ2-1; d_gene: TRBD2; abundance: once; v_gene: TRBV10-1; CDR3aa: CAIKTSGRGSYNEQFF; CDR3nt: TGCGCCATCAAGACTAGCGGGAGGGGGTCCTACAATGAGCAGTTCTTC
j_gene: TRBJ2-3; d_gene: .; abundance: .; v_gene: TRBV4-2; CDR3aa: CASSQEPGDTQYF; CDR3nt: TGTGCCAGCAGCCAAGAGCCTGGGGATACGCAGTATTTT
j_gene: TRBJ2-7; d_gene: .; abundance: .; v_gene: TRBV7-8; CDR3aa: CASSQSRGSYEQYF; CDR3nt: TGTGCCAGCAGCCAATCCCGGGGGTCCTACGAGCAGTACTTC
j_gene: TRBJ1-2; d_gene: .; abundance: .; v_gene: TRBV5-4; CDR3aa: CASNRPGNTNYGYTF; CDR3nt: TGTGCCAGCAACCGGCCAGGGAACACTAACTATGGCTACACCTTC
j_gene: TRBJ2-3; d_gene: .; abundance: .; v_gene: TRBV27; CDR3aa: CASSLGIYTDTQYF; CDR3nt: TGTGCCAGCAGTCTCGGGATCTACACAGATACGCAGTATTTT
j_gene: TRBJ2-7; d_gene: TRBD2; abundance: .; v_gene: TRBV5-4; CDR3aa: CASRLAGGPYEQYF; CDR3nt: TGTGCCAGCCGCCTGGCGGGAGGGCCTTACGAGCAGTACTTC
j_gene: TRBJ2-1; d_gene: TRBD1; abundance: once; v_gene: TRBV6-1; CDR3aa: CASSELTGQGAWGLFF; CDR3nt: TGTGCCAGCAGTGAACTGACGGGACAGGGGGCTTGGGGTCTGTTCTTC
j_gene: TRBJ2-4; d_gene: .; abundance: .; v_gene: TRBV7-8; CDR3aa: CASGQPPPKNIQYF; CDR3nt: TGTGCCAGCGGACAGCCACCCCCCAAAAACATTCAGTACTTC